This T cell receptor beta chain was identified during a study of blood T cell repertoires in COVID-19. Original handling: Amplification of reference gene primers provided the estimated nucleated cell counts. Repertoires were generated with immunoSEQ multiplex PCR, while TCRdb's copy carries only in-frame clones and drops some. The V and J calls and clone size come from that table; D and trimming were worked out from the DNA. Of approximately 150,000 clones listed, about 83% are singletons. V lost 2 bases, J lost 1 base, and 7 bases lay in between. Germline V gives CDR1 SGHNT, CDR2 YENEEA. This CDR3 is 14 amino acids long. Cohorts were determined from participant-reported clinical history.

The sample comprised PBMCs or T cells enriched from blood (not recorded which). The TCR was taken from a woman aged 45-65 years with acute COVID-19. The chain is built from TRBV11-3 and TRBJ2-3, with D possibly TRBD2 on 5 matching bases. CDR3 sequence: CASSLSGGTDTQYF. The CDR3 DNA sequence: TGTGCCAGCAGCTTAAGCGGAGGCACAGATACGCAGTATTTT.